The 29 T cell receptor beta chains in this list originate from one sample, sequenced in a study of healthy donors' naive CD4 and CD8 T cells. Each TCR library used roughly 510 ng of total RNA and a linear amplification protocol. TCRdb itself ran the reads through MiXCR, one entry per CDR3 protein. The top ten clones hold about 2.1% of a sample with about 180,000 distinct CDR3 sequences, 65% to 80% of them seen once. Sequenced sample: naive CD4+ and CD8+ T cells sorted from blood, pooled from several donors. All receptors derive from a pool of human donors in good health; the sample pools cells from several healthy donors.

About this clonotype: Sequence at one end of the junction differs from germline and may be a read error. Here the CDR3 reads CSVVLDSSYNEQFF. In DNA form, the CDR3 reads TGTAGCGTTGTGTTGGACTCGAGTTACAATGAGCAGTTCTTC. This chain uses TRBV29-1 with TRBJ2-1; possibly TRBD2 for D (5 bases). The CDR3 extends over 14 amino acids. CDR1 is SQVTM and CDR2 is ANQGSEA in the germline V gene.

This rearrangement joins TRBV10-3 to TRBJ2-2; D gene unclear. This CDR3 is 12 amino acids long. Trimming removed 6 bases at V and 6 bases at J, with 8 bases between. Per germline, CDR1 ENHRY and CDR2 SYGVKD. The CDR3 region has the DNA TGTGCCATCAGCGATTCGGCCGGGGAGCTGTTTTTT. It encodes CAISDSAGELFF.

This chain links TRBV5-4 with TRBJ2-1; D unclear. Trimming removed 6 bases from V and 0 bases from J, with 13 bases in between. Looked up from germline, CDR1 is SGHNT and CDR2 is YYREEE (reference sequence). The CDR3 covers 15 residues. The CDR3 loop is CASTADGSSYNEQFF. The CDR3, as DNA: TGTGCCAGCACCGCCGACGGATCCTCCTACAATGAGCAGTTCTTC.

V gene TRBV29-1 combines with J gene TRBJ2-7, with D unclear. The germline V and J ends were trimmed by 5 bases and 2 bases, with 13 bases remaining between them. The CDR3 covers 13 residues. The germline V gene encodes CDR1 SQVTM and CDR2 ANQGSEA. CDR3: CSVLGQAAYEQYF. CDR3 coding DNA: TGCAGCGTTCTCGGCCAGGCCGCCTACGAGCAGTACTTC.

This clonotype has only one observation. The CDR3 loop is CSVSRGDLVQFF. CDR3 nucleotide sequence: TGCAGCGTTAGCCGGGGGGATTTGGTGCAGTTCTTC. The chain employs TRBV29-1 and TRBJ2-1; 7 positions match TRBD2. The length of the CDR3 is 12 residues. Germline CDR1 is SQVTM and CDR2 is ANQGSEA. V shed 5 bases, J shed 12 bases, and the junction held 10 bases outside the gene matches.

The chain employs TRBV29-1 and TRBJ2-1; D may be TRBD1 (6 bases). This CDR3 has 15 residues. CDR1 SQVTM and CDR2 ANQGSEA come from the germline V gene. V was cut by 2 bases and J by 3 bases, with 14 bases left in between. The CDR3 DNA reads TGCAGCGTTGAATTCGGACAGAGTTACTACAATGAGCAGTTCTTC. Its translation is CSVEFGQSYYNEQFF.

The gene calls are TRBV18 and TRBJ2-7; no reliable D call. The CDR3 covers 13 residues. V lost 5 bases and J 0 bases, leaving 8 bases between the germline ends. Germline CDR1 reads KGHSH; CDR2 reads LQKENI. DNA for the CDR3: TGTGCCAGCTCAACACAGAGCTCCTACGAGCAGTACTTC. Translated, it gives CASSTQSSYEQYF.

This sequence joins TRBV20-1 and TRBJ1-3; D is ambiguous. The V gene's germline CDR1 is DFQATT and CDR2 SNEGSKA (reference sequence). V was trimmed by 3 bases and J by 0 bases, leaving 9 bases between them. This CDR3 region has 14 residues. The CDR3 is CSASRRTSGNTIYF. CDR3 nucleotides: TGCAGTGCTAGTCGCAGGACCTCTGGAAACACCATATATTTT.

This chain connects TRBV19 to TRBJ1-2, with 7 bases lining up with TRBD1. In germline, CDR1 is LNHDA, CDR2 SQIVND (reference sequence). This CDR3 has 15 amino acids. With V trimmed by 6 bases and J by 6 bases, 13 bases remained unmatched. The CDR3 reads CASRKTSTGADGYTF. The CDR3 nucleotides read TGTGCCAGTAGGAAGACCTCCACAGGGGCTGATGGCTACACCTTC. The whole variable domain, filled in from reference TRBV19 and TRBJ1-2, reads DGGITQSPKYLFRKEGQNVTLSCEQNLNHDAMYWYRQDPGQGLRLIYYSQIVNDFQKGDIAEGYSVSREKKESFPLTVTSAQKNPTAFYLCASRKTSTGADGYTFGSGTRLTVV.

DNA for the CDR3: TGTGCCAGCAGTCCTAGCGGGGGTACCTACAATGAGCAGTTCTTC. Amino acids: CASSPSGGTYNEQFF. The chain couples TRBV6-5 to TRBJ2-1; 10 nucleotides agree with TRBD2. This CDR3 comprises 15 residues. CDR1 MNHEY and CDR2 SVGAGI come from the germline V gene. Trimming cost V 5 bases and J 2 bases; bases outside gene matches: 3.

The chain recombines TRBV30 with TRBJ2-1; 8 bases line up with TRBD2. V lost 3 bases to trimming and J lost 7 bases; unmatched junction nucleotides: 14. The CDR3 has 16 residues. The germline gives CDR1 GTSNPN, CDR2 SVGIG (reference sequence). The DNA of the CDR3 is TGTGCCTGGAGCCGGTGGAGAGCGGGGGTAAAAAATGAGCAGTTCTTC. Protein: CAWSRWRAGVKNEQFF.

The rearrangement links TRBV25-1 to TRBJ2-7, with D perhaps TRBD2 (6 bases). The CDR3 length is 13 residues. The V end was cut by 6 bases, the J end by 3 bases, with 12 bases between. The germline CDR1 and CDR2 sequences are MGHDK and SYGVNS. CDR3 nucleotides: TGTGCCAGCAGCAAGGACTACTTCTACGAGCAGTACTTC. Protein product: CASSKDYFYEQYF.

This clonotype was seen more than once but under ten times. This chain links TRBV6-5 with TRBJ1-3; D unresolved. Trimming pared 0 bases from V and 3 bases from J, leaving 3 bases between. This CDR3 contains 13 residues. Germline CDR1 is MNHEY and CDR2 is SVGAGI. Here the CDR3 reads CASSYSVGNTIYF. CDR3 DNA: TGTGCCAGCAGTTACTCGGTTGGAAACACCATATATTTT.

This clonotype was seen a few times. V usage is TRBV19 and J usage is TRBJ2-2, with D possibly TRBD2 on 6 matching bases. The germline gives CDR1 LNHDA, CDR2 SQIVND (reference sequence). This CDR3 region has 14 residues. V gave up 8 bases and J gave up 7 bases, with 17 bases separating them. CDR3 loop: CASVMGIGSGELFF. The CDR3 DNA follows: TGTGCCAGTGTGATGGGGATCGGGAGCGGGGAGCTGTTTTTT.

This rearrangement joins TRBV29-1 to TRBJ2-2; D remains ambiguous. V was shortened by 4 bases and J by 4 bases, with 7 bases between the two germline ends. The CDR3 has 12 amino acids. Germline assignment: CDR1 SQVTM and CDR2 ANQGSEA. The CDR3 loop is CSVGSVTGELFF. The CDR3 DNA is TGCAGCGTTGGGAGTGTCACCGGGGAGCTGTTTTTT.

V is TRBV29-1 and J is TRBJ2-3, with 8 bases fitting TRBD1. Looked up from germline, CDR1 is SQVTM and CDR2 is ANQGSEA. This CDR3 comprises 14 residues. V lost 6 bases, J lost 0 bases, and 5 bases stayed unmatched. DNA of the CDR3: TGCAGCGTGCGGACAGGGACTAGCACAGATACGCAGTATTTT. This encodes CSVRTGTSTDTQYF.

J is TRBJ1-6 and V is TRBV14, with D possibly TRBD1 on 5 matching bases. The germline V gene has CDR1 SGHDN and CDR2 FVKESK. The CDR3 runs 15 residues. Between the trimmed V and J ends, which lost 0 bases and 9 bases, there was a span of 12 bases. In DNA, the CDR3 is TGTGCCAGCAGCCAAGATCTCGGCAGGGCTTCACCCCTCCACTTT. Encoded protein: CASSQDLGRASPLHF.

V usage is TRBV29-1 and J usage is TRBJ1-1; D may be TRBD1 (5 bases). This CDR3 contains 14 residues. V was cut by 2 bases and J by 1 base, with 11 bases left in between. Per germline, CDR1 SQVTM and CDR2 ANQGSEA. Written as DNA, the CDR3 is TGCAGCGTTGAACGGCGGGGCCGGAACACTGAAGCTTTCTTT. This gives the protein CSVERRGRNTEAFF.

This clonotype was counted a few times. The chain is built from TRBV7-8 and TRBJ2-1; D is uncertain. The V gene's germline CDR1 is SGHVS and CDR2 FQNEAQ. Trimming took off 2 bases at V and 0 bases at J, with 17 bases between the two ends. The CDR3 length is 18 residues. CDR3 bases: TGTGCCAGCAGCTTATTGATACCCGGGTCTTTCTCCTACAATGAGCAGTTCTTC. It specifies CASSLLIPGSFSYNEQFF.

This chain joins TRBV20-1 and TRBJ2-1; no clear D gene. From germline, CDR1 is DFQATT and CDR2 SNEGSKA (reference sequence). This CDR3 has 15 amino acids. V was pared by 0 bases and J by 4 bases, with 13 bases between. The DNA of the CDR3 is TGCAGTGCTAGAGATCGACTGCTCCTTTACAATGAGCAGTTCTTC. Translating it yields CSARDRLLLYNEQFF.

CDR3 loop: CASSLDRSQETQYF. In DNA form, the CDR3 reads TGTGCCAGCAGTCTAGACAGGTCTCAAGAGACCCAGTACTTC. The chain links TRBV27 to TRBJ2-5; possible D gene TRBD1, 6 bases. V lost 5 bases to trimming and J lost 2 bases, with 12 bases between them. This CDR3 is built from 14 residues. Germline CDR1 MNHEY, CDR2 SMNVEV (reference sequence).

The V and J genes are TRBV29-1 and TRBJ2-2, with no clear D. The CDR3 is 10 residues long. V lost 6 bases to trimming and J lost 6 bases, with 5 bases between them. The germline V gene has CDR1 SQVTM and CDR2 ANQGSEA. CDR3 residues: CSVFSGELFF. Written as DNA, the CDR3 is TGCAGCGTGTTTTCCGGGGAGCTGTTTTTT.

The chain combines TRBV19 with TRBJ2-4, with D perhaps matching TRBD1 or TRBD2 (5 bases each). Per the germline V gene, CDR1 is LNHDA and CDR2 is SQIVND (reference sequence). CDR3 size: 14 residues. V was cut by 7 bases and J by 8 bases, with 18 bases left in between. CDR3 DNA: TGTGCCAGTACTCGGGATCTCAAAGGGGACATTCAGTACTTC. This codes for CASTRDLKGDIQYF. The whole variable domain, remainder taken from reference TRBV19 and TRBJ2-4, is DGGITQSPKYLFRKEGQNVTLSCEQNLNHDAMYWYRQDPGQGLRLIYYSQIVNDFQKGDIAEGYSVSREKKESFPLTVTSAQKNPTAFYLCASTRDLKGDIQYFGAGTRLSVL.

This clonotype was counted a few times. V and J are TRBV6-5 and TRBJ2-7, with D possibly being TRBD2 (6 bases). V lost 4 bases, J lost 6 bases, and 22 bases lay in between. The length of the CDR3 is 16 residues. Germline CDR1 reads MNHEY; CDR2 reads SVGAGI. CDR3 residues: CASSSPLGARGSEQYF. The CDR3 DNA sequence: TGTGCCAGCAGTTCCCCTCTCGGGGCACGGGGGAGCGAGCAGTACTTC.

This clonotype came up a few times. CDR3 protein: CASSQWRTEAFF. CDR3 nucleotides: TGTGCCAGCAGCCAGTGGCGCACTGAAGCTTTCTTT. V is TRBV14 and J is TRBJ1-1, with D hard to call. CDR1 is SGHDN and CDR2 is FVKESK in the germline V gene. The V and J ends lost 3 bases and 4 bases respectively, with 6 bases between them. This CDR3 has 12 residues.

This chain connects TRBV6-1 to TRBJ1-2; 11 bases are shared with TRBD1. The length of the CDR3 is 15 residues. Trimming cost V 5 bases and J 4 bases; bases outside gene matches: 6. From germline, CDR1 is MNHNS and CDR2 SASEGT. The CDR3 here is CASSHPGTGGYGYTF. CDR3 nucleotides: TGTGCCAGCAGTCATCCCGGGACAGGGGGCTATGGCTACACCTTC.

This chain joins TRBV19 and TRBJ2-3, with 11 bases fitting TRBD2. CDR3 length equals 16 residues. Losses at the gene ends were 5 bases for V and 2 bases for J; bases not matched to a gene: 6. Looked up from germline, CDR1 is LNHDA and CDR2 is SQIVND (reference sequence). The DNA for the CDR3 is TGTGCCAGTAGTCTCCGACTAGCGGGGTTCACAGATACGCAGTATTTT. This encodes CASSLRLAGFTDTQYF.

This clonotype has just a few counts. This chain links TRBV6-2 or TRBV6-3 with TRBJ1-1; TRBD1 is a possible D gene (5 bases). Germline V CDR1 and CDR2: MNHEY, SVGEGT. This CDR3 spans 14 amino acids. V was shortened by 2 bases and J by 4 bases, with 11 bases between the two germline ends. The CDR3 bases are TGTGCCAGCAGTTACCAGGGTCCGAGCACTGAAGCTTTCTTT. Residues: CASSYQGPSTEAFF.

The chain carries TRBV30 and TRBJ2-7, with a possible D match to TRBD1 (5 bases). The germline CDR1 and CDR2 sequences are GTSNPN and SVGIG (reference sequence). The germline V and J ends were trimmed by 0 bases and 6 bases, with 12 bases remaining between them. The CDR3 has 13 residues. Here the CDR3 DNA reads TGTGCCTGGAGTGTAGGATCAGGGTTCGAGCAGTACTTC. It is translated as CAWSVGSGFEQYF.